The 27 T cell receptor beta chains given below trace back to one sample, sequenced in a study of cytomegalovirus exposure and HLA in healthy donors. The primer mix had 60 Vbeta and 13 Jbeta primers. Assay used: immunoSEQ multiplex PCR; TCRdb lists only in-frame clones, some missing. Among under 150,000 clones listed, under 90% were seen once. Material: PBMCs. All receptors derive from a male donor in good health and CMV-seronegative.

The V and J genes are TRBV9 and TRBJ2-6; TRBD1 might be the D (5 bases). This CDR3 is 18 amino acids long. Per germline, CDR1 SGDLS and CDR2 YYNGEE. V was shortened by 0 bases and J by 2 bases, with 15 bases between the two germline ends. The CDR3 loop is CASSVEGAHIAGANVLTF. CDR3 DNA sequence: TGTGCCAGCAGCGTAGAAGGGGCCCACATAGCTGGGGCCAACGTCCTGACTTTC.

The rearrangement links TRBV6-1 to TRBJ2-5; 8 bases match TRBD2. The J call is doubtful: the DNA matches TRBJ2-7 better. This CDR3 has 17 amino acids. Germline lookup yields CDR1 MNHNS and CDR2 SASEGT. DNA for the CDR3: TGTGCCAGCAGTGAACAACTCATACTAAGCGGGAGTTCCGAGCAGTACTTC. It is translated as CASSEQLILSGSSEQYF.

The chain combines TRBV6-6 with TRBJ2-2; TRBD2 agrees at 7 bases. CDR3 size: 14 residues. Unmatched junction bases numbered 7, after V lost 7 bases and J lost 5 bases. The germline gives CDR1 MNHNY, CDR2 SVGAGI (reference sequence). The CDR3: CASTGLADTGELFF. CDR3 coding DNA: TGTGCCAGCACCGGGCTAGCGGATACCGGGGAGCTGTTTTTT.

J is TRBJ2-5 and V is TRBV30, with TRBD2 matching 7 bases. This CDR3 is built from 14 residues. V shed 2 bases, J shed 5 bases, and the junction held 8 bases outside the gene matches. From germline, CDR1 is GTSNPN and CDR2 SVGIG (reference sequence). CDR3 bases: TGTGCCTGGAGTATGGGCAAGCGGGGTGAGACCCAGTACTTC. This sequence encodes CAWSMGKRGETQYF.

The CDR3, as DNA: TGTGCCAGCAGTTACGGACAGGCCGCCTACAATGAGCAGTTCTTC. Translating it yields CASSYGQAAYNEQFF. The chain is built from TRBV6-5 and TRBJ2-1; 7 nucleotides match TRBD1. The junction had 3 bases not matched to a gene; V was cut back by 2 bases and J by 2 bases. Germline V CDR1 and CDR2: MNHEY, SVGAGI. CDR3 length: 15 amino acids.

The chain is built from TRBV15 and TRBJ2-7; 9 bases match TRBD1. The germline V gene has CDR1 LNHNV and CDR2 YYDKDF (reference sequence). This CDR3 has 14 amino acids. The V and J ends lost 0 bases and 6 bases, in that order; junction bases with no gene match: 3. CDR3 coding DNA: TGTGCCACCAGCAGAGATACAGGGGGCCTCGAGCAGTACTTC. It yields the protein CATSRDTGGLEQYF.

The chain links TRBV14 to TRBJ2-3; perhaps TRBD2 as D (5 bases). Looked up from germline, CDR1 is SGHDN and CDR2 is FVKESK. Deletions cut 4 bases from V and 5 bases from J, with 10 bases between. There are 13 residues in the CDR3. CDR3 coding DNA: TGTGCCAGCAGCCCCTTTAGCGTAGATACGCAGTATTTT. Protein: CASSPFSVDTQYF.

The chain uses TRBV4-3 and TRBJ2-4; weak D call: TRBD2 (7 bases). V shed 0 bases and J shed 2 bases, with 11 bases lying between them. This CDR3 region has 16 residues. Germline CDR1 is LGHNA and CDR2 is YSLEER. Here the CDR3 DNA reads TGCGCCAGCAGCCAAGATAGGGGGGGGACCAAAAACATTCAGTACTTC. Translated, it gives CASSQDRGGTKNIQYF.

The V gene is TRBV7-2, the J gene TRBJ2-7; weak D call: TRBD2 (5 bases). CDR3 size: 15 residues. CDR1 is SGHTA and CDR2 is FQGNSA in the germline V gene. V was cut by 1 base and J by 2 bases, with 12 bases left in between. The CDR3 coding sequence is TGTGCCAGCAGCTTAGGGCCGGGAATAACCTACGAGCAGTACTTC. It is translated as CASSLGPGITYEQYF.

V and J are TRBV7-9 and TRBJ2-5; weak D call: TRBD1 (6 bases). V lost 5 bases and J lost 1, with 11 bases in between. The CDR3 runs to 14 residues. CDR1 is SEHNR, CDR2 FQNEAQ, per germline (reference sequence). CDR3 sequence: CASSHGQIQETQYF. As DNA, the CDR3 is TGTGCCAGCAGCCACGGACAGATCCAAGAGACCCAGTACTTC.

The chain couples TRBV7-8 to TRBJ2-3; tentative D call: TRBD2 (5 bases). Germline CDR1 is SGHVS and CDR2 is FQNEAQ. The CDR3 covers 13 residues. Trimming stripped 3 bases from V and 4 bases from J, with 8 bases between. CDR3 in DNA: TGTGCCAGCAGCTTCCGGGGTCCAGATACGCAGTATTTT. It encodes CASSFRGPDTQYF. Supplemented by reference TRBV7-8 and TRBJ2-3, the full variable domain reads GAGVSQSPRYKVAKRGQDVALRCDPISGHVSLFWYQQALGQGPEFLTYFQNEAQLDKSGLPSDRFFAERPEGSVSTLKIQRTQQEDSAVYLCASSFRGPDTQYFGPGTRLTVL.

V and J are TRBV19 and TRBJ1-1; maybe TRBD1 (5 bases). CDR3 length equals 16 residues. The V end lost 2 bases, the J end lost 2 bases, and 15 bases lay between the germline ends. Looked up from germline, CDR1 is LNHDA and CDR2 is SQIVND (reference sequence). This CDR3 is CASSINGGEGNTEAFF. For the CDR3, the DNA is TGTGCCAGTAGTATAAATGGAGGGGAGGGTAACACTGAAGCTTTCTTT.

The V and J genes are TRBV27 and TRBJ2-1; 7 bases map to TRBD2. Germline CDR1 is MNHEY and CDR2 is SMNVEV (reference sequence). The CDR3 has 13 residues. Trimming removed 10 bases from V and 3 bases from J; junction bases left unmatched: 6. The CDR3 nucleotides read TGTGCCACCATAGGACTAGACTACAATGAGCAGTTCTTC. Its protein product is CATIGLDYNEQFF.

The genes are TRBV30 and TRBJ2-5; the D is unclear. This CDR3 spans 14 amino acids. Germline CDR1 GTSNPN, CDR2 SVGIG (reference sequence). V lost 7 bases to trimming and J lost 4 bases, with 19 bases between them. CDR3 coding DNA: TGTGCCTCCCCTTTGATTCCGGGTCGAGAGACCCAGTACTTC. It is translated as CASPLIPGRETQYF.

The chain joins TRBV10-3 to TRBJ2-2; tentative D call: TRBD1 (6 bases). CDR3 length: 14 residues. CDR1 is ENHRY and CDR2 is SYGVKD in the germline V gene. V was cut by 6 bases and J by 8 bases, with 16 bases left in between. CDR3: CAISYETGSGELFF. CDR3 bases: TGTGCCATCAGCTACGAAACAGGGAGTGGGGAGCTGTTTTTT.

The chain employs TRBV7-8 and TRBJ2-1, with 10 bases fitting TRBD2. V shed 5 bases and J 6 bases; nucleotides not matched to a gene: 10. This CDR3 is 16 amino acids long. CDR1 and CDR2 from the germline V gene are SGHVS and FQNEAQ. Here the CDR3 DNA reads TGTGCCAGCAGCCCGGCGGAAGGACTAGCGGCCAATGAGCAGTTCTTC. Translating it yields CASSPAEGLAANEQFF.

The chain couples TRBV30 to TRBJ2-7, with 7 bases fitting TRBD1. The CDR3 runs to 16 residues. CDR1 is GTSNPN and CDR2 is SVGIG in the germline V gene (reference sequence). After removal of 2 bases from V and 5 bases from J, the junction contained 15 bases not matched to a gene. CDR3 residues: CAWSTPTGYYENEQYF. CDR3 nucleotide sequence: TGTGCCTGGAGTACGCCGACAGGGTACTACGAAAACGAGCAGTACTTC.

This clone was recorded once. The V gene is TRBV28, the J gene TRBJ2-1; 10 nucleotides align to TRBD2. Germline V lookup: CDR1 MDHEN, CDR2 SYDVKM. The CDR3 contains 15 residues. The V and J ends lost 7 bases and 8 bases, in that order; junction bases with no gene match: 11. The CDR3 loop is CASTTKAGGPHEQFF. The CDR3 DNA reads as TGTGCCAGCACCACCAAAGCGGGAGGGCCCCATGAGCAGTTCTTC.

The gene calls are TRBV5-1 and TRBJ1-1; 8 bases are shared with TRBD1. J gave up 1 base and V 4 bases, and 6 bases lay outside the gene matches. This CDR3 spans 15 amino acids. The V gene's germline CDR1 is SGHRS and CDR2 YFSETQ. The DNA for the CDR3 is TGCGCCAGCAGCCCCAGTCAGGGGGCGAACACTGAAGCTTTCTTT. It yields the protein CASSPSQGANTEAFF.

V and J are TRBV4-3 and TRBJ1-3, with TRBD1 as a possible D gene (5 bases). There are 15 residues in the CDR3. The V gene lost 3 bases and the J gene lost 2 bases, with 11 bases spanning the gap. CDR1 and CDR2 (germline): LGHNA, YSLEER. CDR3 region: CASSQVMGPGNTIYF. The CDR3 DNA reads TGCGCCAGCAGCCAGGTTATGGGGCCTGGAAACACCATATATTTT.

The gene calls are TRBV14 and TRBJ2-7; 8 positions agree with TRBD2. Germline V gene sequence: CDR1 SGHDN, CDR2 FVKESK. The J segment lost 6 bases and the V segment lost 4 bases, leaving 2 bases of the junction unmatched. The CDR3 loop spans 12 amino acids. CDR3 bases: TGTGCCAGCAGCCTAGCGGGGCGCGAGCAGTACTTC. This gives the protein CASSLAGREQYF.

The chain is built from TRBV10-3 and TRBJ2-4; 7 bases match TRBD1. Trimming took 0 bases from V and 0 from J; bases not matched to a gene: 8. This CDR3 has 18 residues. Germline CDR1 ENHRY, CDR2 SYGVKD. CDR3 in amino acids: CAISESKQGGLAKNIQYF. Written as DNA, the CDR3 is TGTGCCATCAGTGAGTCGAAGCAAGGGGGCCTAGCCAAAAACATTCAGTACTTC.

The chain recombines TRBV19 with TRBJ1-1, with a weak D call TRBD1 (5 bases). CDR3 length: 13 amino acids. The V end lost 9 bases, the J end lost 4 bases, and 15 bases lay between the germline ends. CDR1 and CDR2 from the germline V gene are LNHDA and SQIVND (reference sequence). The CDR3 region is CASSFPGITEAFF. The CDR3, as DNA: TGTGCCAGCTCATTCCCAGGGATCACTGAAGCTTTCTTT.

This rearrangement joins TRBV27 to TRBJ2-3; 8 bases agree with TRBD2. Losses at the gene ends were 5 bases for V and 3 bases for J; bases not matched to a gene: 10. The V gene's germline CDR1 is MNHEY and CDR2 SMNVEV (reference sequence). The CDR3 is 16 residues long. The CDR3 reads CASSPLTSGRTDTQYF. Here the CDR3 DNA reads TGTGCCAGCAGTCCCCTTACTAGCGGCAGAACAGATACGCAGTATTTT.

In this sample, this clone turned up once. The chain carries TRBV7-9 and TRBJ2-7; TRBD2 might be the D (7 bases). Germline CDR1 SEHNR, CDR2 FQNEAQ (reference sequence). CDR3 length: 17 amino acids. V shed 5 bases and J shed 2 bases, with 22 bases lying between them. CDR3 in amino acids: CASSHEKGEGNTYEQYF. The CDR3 DNA reads as TGTGCCAGCAGCCACGAGAAGGGGGAGGGGAACACCTACGAGCAGTACTTC.

V usage is TRBV15 and J usage is TRBJ2-7, with 11 positions matching TRBD1. The germline V gene encodes CDR1 LNHNV and CDR2 YYDKDF (reference sequence). V gave up 0 bases and J gave up 5 bases; unmatched junction bases: 3. The CDR3 length is 15 residues. DNA of the CDR3: TGTGCCACCAGCAGAGATCCGGACAGGGGGCACGAGCAGTACTTC. Translated, it gives CATSRDPDRGHEQYF.

The DNA for the CDR3 is TGTGCCAGCAGCTTAGCTCAGGGTATTCCCAAGAGTGGCGAAGCTTTCTTT. Residues: CASSLAQGIPKSGEAFF. The J gene is TRBJ1-1, the V gene TRBV7-2; D may be TRBD1 (5 bases). This CDR3 has 17 amino acids. V was pared by 0 bases and J by 8 bases, with 22 bases between. Germline assignment: CDR1 SGHTA and CDR2 FQGNSA.